This is a list of T cell receptor beta chains from one sample in a study of identical twins. TCRdb re-derived calls from the 5' RACE reads in MiXCR, one entry per CDR3 protein. Of about 190,000 distinct CDR3 sequences detected, 15% appear once; the ten largest clones hold 40% to 45%. This sample was also put to use in a study of T cells expressing NK-cell markers.

Material for sequencing was CD8+ T cells sorted from blood. The receptors were sampled from a woman aged 18 to 35 in good health. The CDR3 runs from the conserved cysteine through the conserved F or W. A D gene is named only where the DNA matches it firmly. Only part of the rows carry a size: once, few, many, or a class if the clone is expanded.

v_call,clone_size,j_call,d_call,cdr3_aa,cdr3_nt
TRBV7-8,many,TRBJ2-1,.,CASSLGEGPSYNEQFF,TGTGCCAGCAGCTTAGGTGAGGGTCCTTCCTACAATGAGCAGTTCTTC
TRBV27,many,TRBJ2-2,TRBD2,CASSPLAGVVTGELFF,TGTGCCAGCAGTCCCCTAGCGGGAGTTGTCACCGGGGAGCTGTTTTTT
TRBV27,few,TRBJ2-7,.,CASSSSGTLTYEQYF,TGTGCCAGCAGTTCTTCCGGGACATTGACCTACGAGCAGTACTTC
TRBV28,many,TRBJ2-5,.,CASSLNGLNVQETQYF,TGTGCCAGCAGTCTCAATGGACTAAACGTCCAAGAGACCCAGTACTTC
TRBV10-2,.,TRBJ2-2,.,CAVADWGPSNTGELFF,TGCGCCGTGGCCGACTGGGGACCCTCGAACACCGGGGAGCTGTTTTTT
TRBV6-5,.,TRBJ2-7,.,CASSYTYSYEQYF,TGTGCCAGCAGCTACACCTACTCCTACGAGCAGTACTTC
TRBV4-3,few,TRBJ2-2,.,CASSRSGGTGELFF,TGCGCCAGCAGCCGAAGCGGCGGGACCGGGGAGCTGTTTTTT
TRBV7-9,.,TRBJ1-2,TRBD1,CASSANRGWNYGYTF,TGTGCCAGCAGTGCAAACAGGGGGTGGAACTATGGCTACACCTTC
TRBV11-2,once,TRBJ2-1,.,CASSLSRGQSYNEQFF,TGTGCCAGCAGCTTATCCAGGGGCCAGTCCTACAATGAGCAGTTCTTC
TRBV4-1,few,TRBJ2-3,TRBD2,CASSQGREADTQYF,TGCGCCAGCAGCCAGGGGAGGGAGGCAGATACGCAGTATTTT
TRBV12-3/TRBV12-4,few,TRBJ2-3,TRBD2,CASTLGGAGGTQYF,TGTGCCAGCACCCTCGGGGGAGCGGGGGGTACGCAGTATTTT
TRBV10-1,.,TRBJ2-7,.,CAIGQNSYEQYF,TGCGCCATTGGCCAAAATTCCTACGAGCAGTACTTC
TRBV12-3/TRBV12-4,.,TRBJ2-3,.,CASSWVGAGNTDTQYF,TGTGCCAGCAGTTGGGTGGGGGCCGGAAACACAGATACGCAGTATTTT
TRBV5-6,few,TRBJ2-7,.,CASSYSGLYEQYF,TGTGCCAGCAGCTACAGCGGACTCTACGAGCAGTACTTC
TRBV12-3/TRBV12-4,.,TRBJ2-5,TRBD2,CASSWASGGQETQYF,TGTGCCAGCAGTTGGGCTAGCGGGGGGCAAGAGACCCAGTACTTC
TRBV7-8,.,TRBJ2-1,.,CASTAWGNEQFF,TGTGCCAGCACAGCGTGGGGGAATGAGCAGTTCTTC
TRBV6-1,few,TRBJ1-1,.,CASRHRQGWSEAFF,TGTGCCAGCAGACACCGGCAGGGATGGTCTGAAGCTTTCTTT
TRBV5-1,few,TRBJ1-1,.,CASSSDRWNTEAFF,TGCGCCAGCAGTTCAGACAGGTGGAACACTGAAGCTTTCTTT